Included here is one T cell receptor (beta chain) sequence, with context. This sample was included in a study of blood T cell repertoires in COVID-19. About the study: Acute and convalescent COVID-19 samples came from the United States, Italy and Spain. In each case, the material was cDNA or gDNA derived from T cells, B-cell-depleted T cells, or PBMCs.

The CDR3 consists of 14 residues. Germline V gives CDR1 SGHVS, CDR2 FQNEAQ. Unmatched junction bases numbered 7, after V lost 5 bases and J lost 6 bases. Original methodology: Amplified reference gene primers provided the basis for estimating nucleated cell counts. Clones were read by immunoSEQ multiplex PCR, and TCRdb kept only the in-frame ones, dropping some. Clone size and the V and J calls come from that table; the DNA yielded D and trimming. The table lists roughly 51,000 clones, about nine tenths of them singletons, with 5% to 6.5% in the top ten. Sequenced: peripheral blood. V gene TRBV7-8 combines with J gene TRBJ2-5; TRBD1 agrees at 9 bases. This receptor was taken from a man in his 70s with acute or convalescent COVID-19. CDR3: CASSSRDRVQTQYF. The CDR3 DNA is TGTGCCAGCAGCAGCCGGGACAGGGTTCAGACCCAGTACTTC.